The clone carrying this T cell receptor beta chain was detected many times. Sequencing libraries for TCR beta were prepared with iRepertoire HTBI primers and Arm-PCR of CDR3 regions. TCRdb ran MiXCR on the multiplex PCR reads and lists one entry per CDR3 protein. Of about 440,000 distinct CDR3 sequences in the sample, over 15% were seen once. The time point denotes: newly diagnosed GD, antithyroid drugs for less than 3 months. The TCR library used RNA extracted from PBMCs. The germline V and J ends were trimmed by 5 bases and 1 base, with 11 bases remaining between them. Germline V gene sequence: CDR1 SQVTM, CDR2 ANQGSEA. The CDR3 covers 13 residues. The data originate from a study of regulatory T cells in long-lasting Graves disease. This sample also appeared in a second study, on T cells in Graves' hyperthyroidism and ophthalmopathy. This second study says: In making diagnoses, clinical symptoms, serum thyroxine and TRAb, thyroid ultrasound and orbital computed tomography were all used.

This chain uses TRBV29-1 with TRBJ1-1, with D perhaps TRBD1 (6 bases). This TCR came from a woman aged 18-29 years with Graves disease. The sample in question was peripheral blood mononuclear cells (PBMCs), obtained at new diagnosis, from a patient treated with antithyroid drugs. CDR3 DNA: TGCAGCGTTTTGGGACACTCGAACACTGAAGCTTTCTTT. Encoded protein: CSVLGHSNTEAFF. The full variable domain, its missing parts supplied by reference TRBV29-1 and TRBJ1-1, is SAVISQKPSRDICQRGTSLTIQCQVDSQVTMMFWYRQQPGQSLTLIATANQGSEATYESGFVIDKFPISRPNLTFSTLTVSNMSPEDSSIYLCSVLGHSNTEAFFGQGTRLTVV.